This T cell receptor (beta chain) was sequenced in a study of graft-versus-host responses after intestinal transplantation. As regards this clone: Its antigen is unidentified.

This CDR3 is 13 amino acids long. Trimming removed 6 bases from V and 1 base from J, with 10 bases in between. The germline CDR1 and CDR2 sequences are LNHDA and SQIVND (reference sequence). Sequencing was performed with immunoSEQ multiplex PCR; in TCRdb, only in-frame clones are kept and a portion is missing. The data show approximately 110,000 clones, 93% seen once. This material consisted of unstimulated CD8+ T cells sorted from spleen or lymph node cells, taken before transplant. The V call is TRBV19, the J call TRBJ2-7; TRBD1 might be the D (5 bases). The origin of this receptor is a human donor who was the organ donor for an intestinal transplant. CDR3 nucleotide sequence: TGTGCCAGTAGCAAGGACACTTCCTACGAGCAGTACTTC. Protein sequence: CASSKDTSYEQYF.